The entry below describes one T cell receptor (beta chain). This clonotype was seen repeatedly, ten times or more. The clone's antigen remains unknown. The sample holds no much larger clone one base away, and base qualities are not on file. Including the terminal cysteine and phenylalanine, the CDR3 comprises 15 residues. Just the 45-base CDR3 DNA is kept, in frame starting at base 1. The V end loses 5 bases and the J end loses 4 bases, and a stretch of 14 bases separates them. CDR1 SGHTA and CDR2 FQGNSA were looked up in the germline V gene. The data stem from a study of identical twins (dated by TCRdb to the mid-2010s). Regarding the research as a whole: The study deep-sequenced TCR alpha and beta repertoires from monozygotic twins, unrelated adults of various ages and cord blood to test whether fetal clonotypes persist. Replicate twin experiments were performed at different times using different library preparation protocols to rule out contamination.

On the study overall, not on this receptor specifically: In monozygotic twins, out-of-frame TCR alpha sharing was systematically underestimated by recombination models, although the models agreed with sharing between unrelated individuals. Zero-insertion analyses could be partly confounded by invariant T cells such as MAIT and iNKT, though diverse VJ usage argued against such confounding for most clonotypes. The excess sharing between twins in beta out-of-frame sequences was weaker because fewer shared sequences reduced the signal-to-noise ratio. Compared with coincidental sharing between unrelated individuals, out-of-frame TCR alpha sequences shared between twins had an excess of sequences with low generation probability. Fewer insertions were carried by abundant cord blood beta clonotypes; a weaker similar trend was observed in young adult naive repertoires, while no such trend was observed in memory repertoires. Conclusions relied on cross-sectional statistical analysis, since the same donors could not be followed over many years.

Libraries were made using 5' RACE. The data were produced on an Illumina HiSeq 2000. A universal primer binding site was added through template switching, and the final cDNA carried a unique molecular identifier so that TCR cDNA molecules could be counted accurately. Specific primers in the conserved constant-segment region were used to synthesize first-strand cDNA for the TCR alpha and beta chains. To control for contamination, each cDNA library was double barcoded with a SMART-Mk sample barcode plus Illumina barcodes. Two successive PCR steps introduced TruSeq adapter sequences along with Illumina sample barcodes. The TCR alpha and beta cDNA libraries were sequenced on the Illumina HiSeq platform using custom primers. Per the source publication's procedure: Unique molecular identifiers were extracted from raw reads with MiGEC, and CDR3 positions were determined with MiXCR. For each individual, recombination models were inferred using an EM algorithm with the repgenHMM and IGoR tools. The analysis of shared clonotypes was done with the tcR package in R, with sharing normalized by the product of cloneset sizes. To study raw recombination free of thymic and clonal selection effects, out-of-frame nonproductive sequences were analyzed. TCRdb reprocessed the public reads (quality trimming at Q25 with fastp, clone calling with MiXCR) and kept in-frame beta chains. Identical CDR3 proteins give one entry, which carries the most common genes and DNA. It is TCRdb's table, rather than the study itself, that gives the V and J calls and clone size. The sample contains about 240,000 distinct CDR3 sequences, approximately 10% of them found a single time. Together, the top ten hold about 9% of the sample.

Only healthy Caucasian donors were included. Using Miltenyi CD45RO+ enrichment and human naive T-cell isolation kits, memory (CD45RO+) and naive T cells were isolated from PBMC. Sequenced input: memory T cells sorted from blood. The cell subset or site label, as the study defines it: CD45RO+ enriched T cells. The sequence was obtained from a man aged 50-59 years in good health. The chain is made from TRBV7-2 and TRBJ2-2, with the D gene not clear enough to name. The sequence in DNA is TGTGCCAGCAGCCCTAATAAGGGTGGCACCGGGGAGCTGTTTTTT. Its protein product is CASSPNKGGTGELFF.